The clone carrying this T cell receptor (beta chain) turned up a few times. The data are from a study of tumor-infiltrating lymphocytes in primary liver carcinoma. Across the study: Each of the samples returned roughly 3.65 to 7.5 million productive TCRbeta reads (a yield similar across tissue types).

It was unsorted whole blood that yielded blood RNA, and germline DNA was also extracted. Peripheral blood, around 4 milliliters, was collected prior to surgery. The CDR3 contains 15 residues. Trimming pared 1 base from V and 16 bases from J, leaving 24 bases between. CDR1 and CDR2 (germline): SGHKS, YYEKEE (reference sequence). A primer matching the constant region was used to make TCR beta cDNA from 450 to 550 ng of total RNA. The TCR beta library was amplified through three nested multiplex PCR rounds in a modified ARM-PCR procedure. Each of the first two PCR rounds ran approximately 11 cycles with TRBV1-TRBV30 forward and C-beta reverse primers. TCRdb itself ran the multiplex PCR reads through MiXCR, one entry per CDR3 protein. The repertoire holds about 310,000 distinct CDR3 sequences, with approximately 65% as singletons.

The chain couples TRBV5-5 to TRBJ2-1, with D tentatively TRBD2 (5 bases). This TCR was sampled from a man aged 35 to 55 with primary liver carcinoma and hepatitis B virus infection. Source material: peripheral blood. The CDR3, as DNA: TGTGCCAGCAGCTTGAGGATCGACGGCCCCTCCGCGGGCTTCTTC. Protein sequence: CASSLRIDGPSAGFF.